This T cell receptor (beta chain) was captured in a study of cytomegalovirus exposure and HLA in healthy donors. Study conclusions and caveats: There were reportedly fewer N-insertions in an Asian-associated ancestry cluster than the roughly 680-donor mean, in a later analysis. Later analysis identified a missense DCLRE1C variant that was linked to TCR beta V- and J-gene trimming. Sequencing likely generated an artifact that appeared as a cluster of highly shared sequence variants.

Germline V gene sequence: CDR1 SGHTA, CDR2 FQGNSA. This CDR3 region has 16 residues. Trimming removed 4 bases from V and 7 bases from J; junction bases left unmatched: 10. Regarding this clone: The antigen is unknown.

Primers for the PCR totalled 60 Vbeta and 13 Jbeta. Measured with immunoSEQ multiplex PCR; TCRdb has only the in-frame clones, and not every one. The sample includes some 39,000 clones. This chain uses TRBV7-2 with TRBJ1-6; 7 nucleotides agree with TRBD1. What was sequenced was PBMCs. The sequence derives from a woman aged 25-40 years in good health and CMV-seropositive. The CDR3 DNA follows: TGTGCCAGCAGCTCTCGACAGGGAGTAAGGAATTCACCCCTCCACTTT. This gives the protein CASSSRQGVRNSPLHF. Full variable domain (missing parts from reference TRBV7-2 and TRBJ1-6): GAGVSQSPSNKVTEKGKDVELRCDPISGHTALYWYRQSLGQGLEFLIYFQGNSAPDKSGLPSDRFSAERTGGSVSTLTIQRTQQEDSAVYLCASSSRQGVRNSPLHFGNGTRLTVT.